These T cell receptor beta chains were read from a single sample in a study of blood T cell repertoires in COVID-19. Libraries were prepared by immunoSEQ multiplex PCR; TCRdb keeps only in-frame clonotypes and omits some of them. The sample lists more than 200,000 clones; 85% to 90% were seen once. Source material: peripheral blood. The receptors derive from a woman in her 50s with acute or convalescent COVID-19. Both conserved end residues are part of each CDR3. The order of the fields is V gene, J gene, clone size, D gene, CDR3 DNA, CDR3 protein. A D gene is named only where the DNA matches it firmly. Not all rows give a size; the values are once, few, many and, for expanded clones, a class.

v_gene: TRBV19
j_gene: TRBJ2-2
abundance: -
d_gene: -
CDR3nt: TGTGCCAGTAGGCCGAAAGGGGGAGGGTGGACCGGGGAGCTGTTTTTT
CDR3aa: CASRPKGGGWTGELFF

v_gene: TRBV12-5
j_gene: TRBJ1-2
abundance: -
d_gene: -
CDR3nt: TGTGCTAGTGGCAGAGGACAGTCTGGCTACACCTTC
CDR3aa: CASGRGQSGYTF

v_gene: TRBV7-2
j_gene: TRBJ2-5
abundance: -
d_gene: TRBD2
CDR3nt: TGTGCCAGCAAGATAAGACTAGCGGGAGAAGAGACCCAGTACTTC
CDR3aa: CASKIRLAGEETQYF

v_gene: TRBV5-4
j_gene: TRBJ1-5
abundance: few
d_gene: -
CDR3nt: TGTGCCAGCAGCCCGACACCAAGTAGCAATCAGCCCCAGCATTTT
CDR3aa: CASSPTPSSNQPQHF

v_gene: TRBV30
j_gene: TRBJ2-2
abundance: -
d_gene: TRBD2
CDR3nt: TGTGCCTGGAGGCGGCTAGCGGGGGGGCTAAGCGGGGAGCTGTTTTTT
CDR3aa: CAWRRLAGGLSGELFF

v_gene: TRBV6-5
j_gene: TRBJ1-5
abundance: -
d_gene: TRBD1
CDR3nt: TGTGCCAGCAGTCCGGACAGGGTAAGCAATCAGCCCCAGCATTTT
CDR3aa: CASSPDRVSNQPQHF

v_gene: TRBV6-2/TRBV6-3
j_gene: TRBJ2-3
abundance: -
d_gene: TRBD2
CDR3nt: TGTGCCAGCAGTTCCAGGACTAGCGGGAGGGCCTTGGATACGCAGTATTTT
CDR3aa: CASSSRTSGRALDTQYF

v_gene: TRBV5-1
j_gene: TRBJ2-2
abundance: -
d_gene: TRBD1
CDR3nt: TGCGCCAGCAGCTTTCCGGGACAGGGGGCCGGCGGGGAGCTGTTTTTT
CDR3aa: CASSFPGQGAGGELFF

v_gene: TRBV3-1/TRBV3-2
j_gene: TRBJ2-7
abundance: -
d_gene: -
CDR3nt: TGTGCCAGCAGCCAGGGAGGGGGATCCTACGAGCAGTACTTC
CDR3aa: CASSQGGGSYEQYF

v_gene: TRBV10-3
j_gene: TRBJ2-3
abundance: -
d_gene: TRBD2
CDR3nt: TGTGCCATCAGTAGCCTAGCGGGAAATGGAGATACGCAGTATTTT
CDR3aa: CAISSLAGNGDTQYF

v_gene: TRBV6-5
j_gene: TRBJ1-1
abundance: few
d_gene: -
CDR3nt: TGTGCCAGCAGGCTAGGGGGAGCTGAAGCTTTCTTT
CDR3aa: CASRLGGAEAFF

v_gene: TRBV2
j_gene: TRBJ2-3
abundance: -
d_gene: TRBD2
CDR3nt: TGTGCCAGCAGAGTACTAGCGGGGGTCTCAGATACGCAGTATTTT
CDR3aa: CASRVLAGVSDTQYF

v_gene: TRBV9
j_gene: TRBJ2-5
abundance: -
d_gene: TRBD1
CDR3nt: TGTGCCAGCAGCGTGAGCAGGGGGGAGACCCAGTACTTC
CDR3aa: CASSVSRGETQYF

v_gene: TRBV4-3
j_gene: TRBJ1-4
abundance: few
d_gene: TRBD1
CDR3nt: TGCGCCAGCAGCCAAGATGGGGGGACAGGGGGCGAAAAACTGTTTTTT
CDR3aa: CASSQDGGTGGEKLFF

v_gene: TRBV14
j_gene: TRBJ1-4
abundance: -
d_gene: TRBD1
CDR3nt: TGTGCCAGCAGCCAAGAAACACCCCGACAGGGGCTGGAGAAACTGTTTTTT
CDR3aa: CASSQETPRQGLEKLFF

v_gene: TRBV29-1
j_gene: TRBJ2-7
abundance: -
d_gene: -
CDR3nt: TGCAGCGTTGACCGGGGTGCCGAGCAGTACTTC
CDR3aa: CSVDRGAEQYF

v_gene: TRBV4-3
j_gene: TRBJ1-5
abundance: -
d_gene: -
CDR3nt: TGCGCCAGCAGCCAAGACCCAGGCCAGCCCCAGCATTTT
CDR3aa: CASSQDPGQPQHF

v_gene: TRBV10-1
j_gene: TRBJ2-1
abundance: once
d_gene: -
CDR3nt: TGCGCCAGCAGTGAGTCGGACTGGGGTGAGCAGTTCTTC
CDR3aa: CASSESDWGEQFF

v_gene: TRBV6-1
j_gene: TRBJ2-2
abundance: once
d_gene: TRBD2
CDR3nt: TGTGCCAGCAGTGAAAGACTAGCGGGGGTTTCCACCGGGGAGCTGTTTTTT
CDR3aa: CASSERLAGVSTGELFF

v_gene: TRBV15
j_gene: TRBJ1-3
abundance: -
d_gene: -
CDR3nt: TGTGCCACCAGCAGACCGCAGGCGATCTCTGGAAACACCATATATTTT
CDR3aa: CATSRPQAISGNTIYF

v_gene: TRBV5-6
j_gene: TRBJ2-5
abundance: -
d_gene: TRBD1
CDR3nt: TGTGCCAGCAGCGGGGACAGGCAAGAGACCCAGTACTTC
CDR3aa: CASSGDRQETQYF

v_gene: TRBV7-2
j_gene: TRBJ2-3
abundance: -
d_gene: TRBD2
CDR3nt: TGTGCCAGCAGCGACGGACTAGCGGGAGGCGGGGCAGATACGCAGTATTTT
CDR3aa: CASSDGLAGGGADTQYF

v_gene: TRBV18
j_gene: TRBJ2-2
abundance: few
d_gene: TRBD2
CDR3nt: TGTGCCAGCTCGCCCCTACGGACTAGCGGGGACACCGGGGAGCTGTTTTTT
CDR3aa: CASSPLRTSGDTGELFF

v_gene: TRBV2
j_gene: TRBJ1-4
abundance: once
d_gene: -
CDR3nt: TGTGCCAGCAGTGGGGGGGGGAGTAATGAAAAACTGTTTTTT
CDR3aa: CASSGGGSNEKLFF

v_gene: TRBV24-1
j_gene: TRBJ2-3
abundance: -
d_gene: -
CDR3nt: TGTGCCACCAGTGATCCGGCCCGGGCGGGGCACACAGATACGCAGTATTTT
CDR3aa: CATSDPARAGHTDTQYF

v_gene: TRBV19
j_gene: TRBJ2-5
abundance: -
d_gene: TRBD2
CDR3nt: TGTGCCAGTAAAACCAGCGGGGGGTCTCTCCAGTACTTC
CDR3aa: CASKTSGGSLQYF

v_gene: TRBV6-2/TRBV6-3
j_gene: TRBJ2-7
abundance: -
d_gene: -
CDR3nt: TGTGCCAGCAGTTACCTTAACGAGCAGTACTTC
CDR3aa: CASSYLNEQYF

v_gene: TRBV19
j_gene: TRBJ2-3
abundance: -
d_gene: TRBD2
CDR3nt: TGTGCCAGTAGTAGTCCGGGGACTAGTGGCACAGATACGCAGTATTTT
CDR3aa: CASSSPGTSGTDTQYF

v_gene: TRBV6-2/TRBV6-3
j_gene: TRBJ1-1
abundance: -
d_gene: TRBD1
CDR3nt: TGTGCCAGCAGTTACTCGGAGGGGGCCGACACTGAAGCTTTCTTT
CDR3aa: CASSYSEGADTEAFF

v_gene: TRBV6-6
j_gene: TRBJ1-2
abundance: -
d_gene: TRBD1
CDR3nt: TGTGCCAGCAGTTACTCGAGCAGGGGGCATGGCTACACCTTC
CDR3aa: CASSYSSRGHGYTF